What follows describes a single T cell receptor (beta chain). Its target is unknown. This sample stems from a study of OX40 agonist ivuxolimab in advanced cancers. The wider study: Patients were treated with intravenous ivuxolimab, dosed at 0.01 to 10 mg/kg and infused every 2 weeks.

Whole-study results and caveats: At 0.1 to 3.0 mg/kg and by week 6, clonal expansion occurred in CD4+ and CD8+ blood T cells.

This table comes from immunoSEQ multiplex PCR, and its TCRdb copy is limited to in-frame clones, with some not included. The sample comprises 45,000 to 55,000 clones, around 84% of which are singletons, and roughly 1.7% rests with the top ten. CDR3 size: 15 residues. Germline lookup yields CDR1 MDHEN and CDR2 SYDVKM. Trimming took 6 bases from V and 2 from J; bases not matched to a gene: 9. The J gene is TRBJ1-2, the V gene TRBV28; 7 bases are shared with TRBD1. This sequence was found in an adult with an advanced solid tumor such as melanoma, head and neck, liver or kidney cancer. Sequencing was performed on CD4+ or CD8+ T cells sorted from blood, taken in a trial of the OX40 agonist ivuxolimab. The CDR3 coding sequence is TGTGCCAGCAGCCTGGCTCAGGGGGAAAACTATGGCTACACCTTC. The encoded protein is CASSLAQGENYGYTF.